The TCR beta chain described here comes from a study of tissue T cells after allogeneic stem cell transplantation. Findings of the study overall: Few T cell clones were shared across patients, but motif clusters showed tissue-specific shared signatures.

The CDR3 covers 12 residues. Per the germline V gene, CDR1 is MSHET and CDR2 is SYDVDS. Deletions cut 7 bases from V and 0 bases from J, with 6 bases between. This clone was observed once. Its antigen is not identified. The listed genes are named as in mouse. The read gets to within 1 residue of the CDR3 end, and the germline J gene fills in the rest. Clones were read by immunoSEQ multiplex PCR, and TCRdb kept only the in-frame ones, dropping some. Of about 21,000 clones listed, about 70% are singletons. The TCR was taken from a female BALB/c mouse in good health. These mice share the MHC haplotype H2-d. Sequencing input: blood. The rearrangement links TRBV29 to TRBJ1-1; D unclear. The part of the CDR3 DNA that was read is TGTGCTAGCAAGACACCAAACACAGAAGTCTTC. Translation: CASKTPNTEVF. The full CDR3 protein reads CASKTPNTEVFF.